One sample yielded the 20 T cell receptor beta chains listed below, sequenced in a study of blood T cell repertoires in COVID-19. Method: immunoSEQ multiplex PCR; TCRdb's copy keeps in-frame clones and lacks some. The data contain 100,000 to 150,000 clones, approximately 85% of them singletons. Source material: peripheral blood. All receptors derive from an elderly woman with COVID-19, enrolled during active disease.

CDR3 protein: CASSPFGGTVSYEQYF. DNA for the CDR3: TGTGCCAGCAGTCCTTTTGGCGGGACAGTATCCTACGAGCAGTACTTC. The rearrangement links TRBV6-6 to TRBJ2-7, with D maybe TRBD1 (7 bases). V lost 5 bases, J lost 1 base, and 18 bases lay in between. This CDR3 comprises 16 residues. CDR1 is MNHNY and CDR2 is SVGAGI in the germline V gene (reference sequence).

J is TRBJ2-3 and V is TRBV6-2 or TRBV6-3; D remains unclear. The CDR3 spans 15 residues. The germline gives CDR1 MNHEY, CDR2 SVGEGT. V was pared by 0 bases and J by 4 bases, with 11 bases between. The chain's CDR3 is CASSYSGGWADTQYF. CDR3 nucleotide sequence: TGTGCCAGCAGTTACTCCGGCGGATGGGCAGATACGCAGTATTTT.

This chain joins TRBV9 and TRBJ1-2; D is unclear. The CDR3 totals 15 residues. Germline assignment: CDR1 SGDLS and CDR2 YYNGEE. V lost 3 bases and J 5 bases, leaving 17 bases between the germline ends. The CDR3 sequence: CASSETDTRLYGYTF. DNA for the CDR3: TGTGCCAGCAGCGAAACAGATACACGGCTTTATGGCTACACCTTC.

This clone is a singleton in its sample. V usage is TRBV7-2 and J usage is TRBJ2-2; 7 bases agree with TRBD2. In germline, CDR1 is SGHTA, CDR2 FQGNSA. V was clipped by 2 bases and J by 7 bases; unmatched bases: 7. This CDR3 spans 15 amino acids. The CDR3 nucleotides read TGTGCCAGCAGCTTAACGGGAGGCCAAGACGGGGAGCTGTTTTTT. As protein: CASSLTGGQDGELFF.

The genes are TRBV5-1 and TRBJ1-2, with 9 bases fitting TRBD1. Losses at the gene ends were 3 bases for V and 6 bases for J; bases not matched to a gene: 6. The germline gives CDR1 SGHRS, CDR2 YFSETQ. CDR3 length: 14 residues. This CDR3 reads CASSSGQGYNGYTF. As DNA, the CDR3 is TGCGCCAGCAGCTCGGGACAGGGTTACAATGGCTACACCTTC. Looking up the rest from reference TRBV5-1 and TRBJ1-2 gives the full variable domain: KAGVTQTPRYLIKTRGQQVTLSCSPISGHRSVSWYQQTPGQGLQFLFEYFSETQRNKGNFPGRFSGRQFSNSRSEMNVSTLELGDSALYLCASSSGQGYNGYTFGSGTRLTVV.

This clone came up once. V gene TRBV6-5 combines with J gene TRBJ1-2; a possible D gene is TRBD1 (5 bases). The CDR3 extends over 16 amino acids. V was pared by 2 bases and J by 7 bases, with 20 bases between. CDR1 MNHEY and CDR2 SVGAGI come from the germline V gene. CDR3 amino acids: CASSYLTRQGAAGYTF. In nucleotides, the CDR3 is TGTGCCAGCAGTTACCTAACTCGGCAGGGCGCTGCTGGCTACACCTTC.

This clone has just one count. The chain has TRBV2 and TRBJ1-1; D ambiguous. V dropped 2 bases and J dropped 1 base, with 8 bases sitting between them. The length of the CDR3 is 14 residues. Germline lookup yields CDR1 SNHLY and CDR2 FYNNEI. The CDR3 region is CASSELAKNTEAFF. The CDR3 coding sequence is TGTGCCAGCAGTGAACTGGCAAAGAACACTGAAGCTTTCTTT.

This clone was seen more than once but under ten times. V usage is TRBV4-3 and J usage is TRBJ2-1; TRBD2 matches 8 bases. The CDR3 is 16 amino acids. Germline V gene sequence: CDR1 LGHNA, CDR2 YSLEER. The V segment lost 2 bases and the J segment 3 bases; nucleotides outside the gene matches: 6. In DNA, the CDR3 is TGCGCCAGCAGCCAACTTCTAGCGGGTATCTACAATGAGCAGTTCTTC. Amino acid sequence: CASSQLLAGIYNEQFF.

The chain couples TRBV11-3 to TRBJ2-1; 7 nucleotides line up with TRBD2. Germline V gene sequence: CDR1 SGHNT, CDR2 YENEEA. The ends lost 4 bases at V and 10 bases at J; junction bases unmatched: 7. The CDR3 contains 13 residues. CDR3 region: CASSSRGRVEQFF. In DNA form, the CDR3 reads TGTGCCAGCAGCTCCCGGGGGAGGGTGGAGCAGTTCTTC.

This chain joins TRBV6-5 and TRBJ2-4, with TRBD2 matching 8 bases. Germline V gene data show CDR1 as MNHEY and CDR2 as SVGAGI. The CDR3 runs 13 residues. Trimming cost V 6 bases and J 5 bases; bases outside gene matches: 3. The CDR3 reads CASRSGGENIQYF. CDR3 sequence (DNA): TGTGCCAGCAGAAGCGGGGGCGAAAACATTCAGTACTTC.

This rearrangement joins TRBV27 to TRBJ1-6; a weak D match, TRBD1 (6 bases). The germline V and J ends were trimmed by 5 bases and 7 bases, with 12 bases remaining between them. The CDR3 extends over 14 amino acids. Germline CDR1 reads MNHEY; CDR2 reads SMNVEV (reference sequence). As DNA, the CDR3 is TGTGCCAGCAGTCACCGGGACAACAATTCACCCCTCCACTTT. Translated: CASSHRDNNSPLHF.

DNA for the CDR3: TGTGCCAGCAGCGTAGCCGGGACAGTGAACACCGGGGAGCTGTTTTTT. This codes for CASSVAGTVNTGELFF. The chain joins TRBV9 to TRBJ2-2; 7 nucleotides line up with TRBD1. The CDR3 totals 16 residues. CDR1 SGDLS and CDR2 YYNGEE come from the germline V gene. J gave up 1 base and V 0 bases, and 3 bases lay outside the gene matches.

This chain links TRBV6-1 with TRBJ1-6; D unclear. The CDR3 is 14 residues long. V lost 3 bases to trimming and J lost 7 bases, with 10 bases between them. Germline CDR1 MNHNS, CDR2 SASEGT. The CDR3 region has the DNA TGTGCCAGCAGTGAGGCAGTCGGGAATTCACCCCTCCACTTT. Residues: CASSEAVGNSPLHF.

The genes are TRBV4-2 and TRBJ1-4; no clear D gene. Per germline, CDR1 LGHNA and CDR2 YNFKEQ. The CDR3 totals 15 residues. Between the trimmed V and J ends, which lost 0 bases and 6 bases, there was a span of 11 bases. CDR3 protein: CASSQDQGGDEKLFF. The CDR3 DNA reads as TGTGCCAGCAGCCAAGACCAAGGCGGGGATGAAAAACTGTTTTTT.

The chain links TRBV5-1 to TRBJ1-1; a weak D match, TRBD1 (5 bases). This CDR3 has 13 residues. With 5 bases removed from V and 5 bases from J, the gap between germline ends came to 13 bases. Germline CDR1 SGHRS, CDR2 YFSETQ. The DNA for the CDR3 is TGCGCCAGCAGTTCAGGGATGGGTACTGAAGCTTTCTTT. Translation: CASSSGMGTEAFF.

CDR3: CSVGQLYTDTQYF. DNA of the CDR3: TGCAGCGTAGGACAGCTATACACAGATACGCAGTATTTT. This chain connects TRBV29-1 to TRBJ2-3, with a weak D call TRBD1 (6 bases). There are 13 residues in the CDR3. Per germline, CDR1 SQVTM and CDR2 ANQGSEA. V shed 6 bases and J shed 2 bases, with 12 bases lying between them.

The rearrangement joins TRBV6-2 or TRBV6-3 to TRBJ1-1; 7 nucleotides align to TRBD1. Germline lookup yields CDR1 MNHEY and CDR2 SVGEGT. V lost 6 bases, J lost 5 bases, and 18 bases stayed unmatched. The CDR3 consists of 17 residues. For the CDR3, the DNA is TGTGCCAGCAGCAAATCGGTAGGGACACAGGGGAGGACTGAAGCTTTCTTT. As protein: CASSKSVGTQGRTEAFF.

This chain uses TRBV28 with TRBJ2-2; perhaps TRBD2 as D (6 bases). CDR1 is MDHEN and CDR2 is SYDVKM in the germline V gene. Trimming took 3 bases from V and 3 from J, leaving 11 bases between them. The CDR3 consists of 15 residues. The CDR3 nucleotides read TGTGCCAGCAGTTTCGCGGGACGAGACACCGGGGAGCTGTTTTTT. It encodes CASSFAGRDTGELFF.

The chain links TRBV5-6 to TRBJ1-4; 7 nucleotides align to TRBD1. V trimming: 0 bases; J trimming: 12 bases; junction bases outside the gene matches: 2. The CDR3 spans 12 residues. Germline CDR1 and CDR2: SGHDT and YYEEEE. CDR3 bases: TGTGCCAGCAGCTTGGACAGGGGACAACTGTTTTTT. It yields the protein CASSLDRGQLFF.

The rearrangement uses TRBV19 and TRBJ1-6, with a tentative D call TRBD1 (5 bases). V was trimmed by 3 bases and J by 7 bases, leaving 13 bases between them. Germline loops: CDR1 LNHDA, CDR2 SQIVND (reference sequence). The CDR3 totals 15 residues. The CDR3 DNA reads TGTGCCAGTAGTATCCTACAGGTTCAAAATTCACCCCTCCACTTT. This sequence encodes CASSILQVQNSPLHF. Together with reference TRBV19 and TRBJ1-6, the CDR3 gives the full variable domain: DGGITQSPKYLFRKEGQNVTLSCEQNLNHDAMYWYRQDPGQGLRLIYYSQIVNDFQKGDIAEGYSVSREKKESFPLTVTSAQKNPTAFYLCASSILQVQNSPLHFGNGTRLTVT.